Below are 9 T cell receptor beta chains sequenced from a single sample in a study of technical replicates of blood from a handful of donors. The repertoire was sequenced with immunoSEQ multiplex PCR; TCRdb's copy has only in-frame clones and lacks some. The sample shows some 89,000 clones, roughly 95% of them seen only once. Source material: T cells isolated from PBMCs. These receptors were collected from a human donor in good health.

The chain links TRBV19 to TRBJ1-1; D unclear. This CDR3 is 16 amino acids long. CDR1 LNHDA and CDR2 SQIVND come from the germline V gene (reference sequence). V lost 1 base, J lost 3 bases, and 15 bases lay in between. CDR3 region: CASSIGREVSDTEAFF. The CDR3 nucleotides are TGTGCCAGTAGTATAGGCCGGGAGGTGAGTGACACTGAAGCTTTCTTT.

This rearrangement joins TRBV4-3 to TRBJ2-3; D is perhaps TRBD2 (6 bases). Between the trimmed V and J ends, which lost 0 bases and 3 bases, there was a span of 19 bases. CDR3 size: 18 residues. Germline CDR1 and CDR2: LGHNA and YSLEER. CDR3 DNA: TGCGCCAGCAGCCAAGATGGCTCTGGGGGAGGATGGACAGATACGCAGTATTTT. Protein: CASSQDGSGGGWTDTQYF.

This clone was picked up one time. This rearrangement joins TRBV4-3 to TRBJ2-3; D is unclear. Trimming shortened V by 1 base and J by 2 bases, and 13 bases separated the two germline ends. Germline V gene sequence: CDR1 LGHNA, CDR2 YSLEER. CDR3 length equals 16 residues. The CDR3 loop is CASSQVVTYPTDTQYF. In nucleotides, the CDR3 is TGCGCCAGCAGCCAAGTCGTAACCTACCCCACAGATACGCAGTATTTT.

The V call is TRBV15, the J call TRBJ2-6; no clear D gene. CDR1 and CDR2 from the germline V gene are LNHNV and YYDKDF (reference sequence). The CDR3 length is 15 residues. V dropped 1 base and J dropped 1 base, with 5 bases sitting between them. CDR3 bases: TGTGCCACCAGCAGAGTTAGTTCTGGGGCCAACGTCCTGACTTTC. It is translated as CATSRVSSGANVLTF.

This rearrangement joins TRBV28 to TRBJ2-3; 9 positions match TRBD1. The trim removed 1 base at V and 3 bases at J, leaving 5 bases unmatched. CDR3 length: 16 amino acids. CDR1 MDHEN and CDR2 SYDVKM come from the germline V gene. The CDR3 region is CASSLYGTGYTDTQYF. The DNA for the CDR3 is TGTGCCAGCAGTTTATACGGGACAGGGTATACAGATACGCAGTATTTT.

The CDR3 nucleotides are TGTGCCAGCAGCGGGGCGGGGTTTGCTGAAGCTTTCTTT. Its protein product is CASSGAGFAEAFF. The V call is TRBV9, the J call TRBJ1-1; unclear D gene. There are 13 residues in the CDR3. The V gene's germline CDR1 is SGDLS and CDR2 YYNGEE. Trimming took off 3 bases at V and 6 bases at J, with 12 bases between the two ends.

The rearrangement links TRBV6-1 to TRBJ2-7; D possibly corresponds to TRBD1 (5 bases). Germline CDR1 reads MNHNS; CDR2 reads SASEGT. Trimming shortened V by 7 bases and J by 0 bases, and 13 bases separated the two germline ends. The CDR3 is made up of 14 amino acids. The chain's CDR3 is CASKERTSSYEQYF. DNA for the CDR3: TGTGCCAGCAAGGAACGGACATCCTCCTACGAGCAGTACTTC.

This sequence joins TRBV18 and TRBJ1-5, with 7 bases aligning to TRBD1. The CDR3 spans 15 residues. Per the germline V gene, CDR1 is KGHSH and CDR2 is LQKENI. V lost 4 bases and J lost 1; bases outside the gene matches: 4. CDR3 amino acids: CASSQGQFSNQPQHF. CDR3 bases: TGTGCCAGCTCACAGGGACAGTTCAGCAATCAGCCCCAGCATTTT.

The chain combines TRBV19 with TRBJ1-1, with D possibly being TRBD1 (6 bases). Germline V CDR1 and CDR2: LNHDA, SQIVND (reference sequence). The CDR3 is 13 amino acids. Trimming cost V 4 bases and J 4 bases, with 10 bases left between them. The chain's CDR3 is CASSTTGSTEAFF. The CDR3 DNA sequence: TGTGCCAGTAGTACCACAGGGAGCACTGAAGCTTTCTTT.